This T cell receptor beta chain was recorded in a study of T cells in women clearing cervical HPV infection. On this clone itself: The antigen is undetermined. The CDR3 extends 3 residues past the end of the read, so its final part is completed from the germline J gene.

Data came from immunoSEQ multiplex PCR; TCRdb stores just in-frame clones and leaves some out. Its table records under 40,000 clones. Study-level results: Associations may precede or follow infection; HPV-specific or memory T cells were not isolated.

Germline V gene lookup returns CDR1 MGHRA and CDR2 YSYEKL. CDR3 size: 14 residues. V was cut by 0 bases and J by 5 bases, with 10 bases left in between. The specimen sequenced was blood buffy coat. The receptor's source is a woman aged 18 to 75 with a cervical HPV16 infection that either progressed to CIN3+ or cleared (not recorded which). This chain links TRBV4-1 with TRBJ1-1, with a tentative D call TRBD1 (5 bases). The chain's CDR3 is CASSQEEGLTEAFF. CDR3 DNA (partial): TGCGCCAGCAGCCAAGAAGAGGGGCTTACTGAA.